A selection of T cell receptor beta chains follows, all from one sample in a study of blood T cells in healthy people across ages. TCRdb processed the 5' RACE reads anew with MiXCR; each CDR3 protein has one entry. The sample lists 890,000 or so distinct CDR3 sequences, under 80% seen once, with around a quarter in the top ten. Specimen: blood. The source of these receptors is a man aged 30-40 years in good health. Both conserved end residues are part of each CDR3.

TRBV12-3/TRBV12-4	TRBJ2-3	CASSHVPGTGSTDTQYF
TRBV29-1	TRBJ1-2	CSVGDRVDGYTF
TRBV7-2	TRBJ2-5	CASTLSPAGAQETQYF
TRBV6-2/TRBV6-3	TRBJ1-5	CASSFARVYQPQHF
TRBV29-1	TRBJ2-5	CSARRQGAREQYF
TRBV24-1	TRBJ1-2	CATSGRTDRAGYTF
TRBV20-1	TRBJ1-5	CSAREGRGTQPQHF
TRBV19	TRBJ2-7	CASSTIWLAGDTYEQYF
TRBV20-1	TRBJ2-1	CSVAASYEQFF
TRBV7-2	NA	CASSLNRVDEQYF
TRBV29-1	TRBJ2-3	CSVESGSTSTDTQYF
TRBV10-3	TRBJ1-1	CAIIGERTEAFF
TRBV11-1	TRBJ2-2	CASSLDRLETNTGELFF
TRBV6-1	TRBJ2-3	CASRTGRYTDTQYF
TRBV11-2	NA	CASSPWLGTSYEQYF
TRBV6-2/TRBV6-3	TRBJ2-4	CASSYWDNKQYF
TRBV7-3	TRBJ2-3	CASSLTGGMVEWGTQYF
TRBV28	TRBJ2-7	CASSPWGGSYEQYF
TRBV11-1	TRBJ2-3	CASSLRTTDTQYF
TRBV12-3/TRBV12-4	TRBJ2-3	CASSPTGMNTDTQYF
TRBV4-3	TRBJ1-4	CASSQDMHKGDEKLFF
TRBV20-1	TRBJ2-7	CSARGRRDRADEQYF
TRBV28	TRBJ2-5	CASSSYGTGLETQYF
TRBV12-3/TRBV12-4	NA	CASRNSGTSGEQYF
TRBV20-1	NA	CSARSRRRWLSYEQYF
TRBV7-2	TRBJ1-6	CASSLRQGSNSPLHF
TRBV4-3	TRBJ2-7	CASSPGDRSIDEQYF
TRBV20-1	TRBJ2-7	CSALRRGVTYEQYF
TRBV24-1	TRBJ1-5	CATSGDRANNQPQHF
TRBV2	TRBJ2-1	CATVPATQSSSYNEQFF
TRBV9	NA	CASSVDSGSSYEQYF
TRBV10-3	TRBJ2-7	CAISDWTSGGEEQYF
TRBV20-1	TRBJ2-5	CSARAPEGGRETQYF
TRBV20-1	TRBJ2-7	CSAGTGISAAYEQYF
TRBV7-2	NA	CASSLNPRDTHEQYF
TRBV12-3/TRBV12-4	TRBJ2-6	CASSSDRLFLNVLTF
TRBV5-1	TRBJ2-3	CASSLVPLSTDTQYF
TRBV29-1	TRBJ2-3	CSVAERRAHTDTQYF
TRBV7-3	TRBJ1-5	CASSLDPGGGNQPQHF
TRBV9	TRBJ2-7	CASSVDEGGYEQYF
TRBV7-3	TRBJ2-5	CASSLIVGQQETQYF
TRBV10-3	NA	CAISEALDSTYEQYF
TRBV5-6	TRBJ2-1	CASSLDWAGGEQFF
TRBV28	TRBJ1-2	CASSFVIGQGENYGYTF
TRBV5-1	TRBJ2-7	CASSSAGGYEQYF
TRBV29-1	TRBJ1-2	CSVNPVWRRANYGYTF
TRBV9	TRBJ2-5	CASGGEQTQYF
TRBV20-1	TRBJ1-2	CSAPGTFNYGYTF